This entry is about one TCR beta chain. Its matching antigen is unknown. The treatment: over 15 received Ad26.COV2.S at low or high dose, single or two shots; about 5 received placebo; per-sample allocation not given. Day 63 following the first vaccine or placebo injection was when the samples were taken. This entry belongs to a study of Ad26.COV2.S vaccination and SARS-CoV-2 variants. At the level of the study: Vaccine-arm donor from the placebo-controlled COV1001 Ad26.COV2.S trial. General study points: Substantial breadth was reported for post-vaccination spike-specific CD8+ and CD4+ T cells. Individuals receiving vaccine had higher spike-specific TCR breadth than placebo recipients did.

TCRdb keeps only in-frame clones here, not all; method: immunoSEQ multiplex PCR. The table shows some 290,000 clones, with 86% occurring only once. The sequencing used peripheral blood, collected in a trial of Ad26.COV2.S vaccine versus placebo. The receptor comes from a person aged 18-60 years who received the Ad26.COV2.S COVID-19 vaccine or a placebo.

DNA for the CDR3: TGCAGCGTTATTAAGAGCGAAAAACTGTTTTTT. Protein product: CSVIKSEKLFF. The rearrangement uses TRBV29-1 and TRBJ1-4; no reliable D call. Trimming removed 5 bases from V and 8 bases from J, with 9 bases in between. The germline V gene has CDR1 SQVTM and CDR2 ANQGSEA. This CDR3 region has 11 residues.